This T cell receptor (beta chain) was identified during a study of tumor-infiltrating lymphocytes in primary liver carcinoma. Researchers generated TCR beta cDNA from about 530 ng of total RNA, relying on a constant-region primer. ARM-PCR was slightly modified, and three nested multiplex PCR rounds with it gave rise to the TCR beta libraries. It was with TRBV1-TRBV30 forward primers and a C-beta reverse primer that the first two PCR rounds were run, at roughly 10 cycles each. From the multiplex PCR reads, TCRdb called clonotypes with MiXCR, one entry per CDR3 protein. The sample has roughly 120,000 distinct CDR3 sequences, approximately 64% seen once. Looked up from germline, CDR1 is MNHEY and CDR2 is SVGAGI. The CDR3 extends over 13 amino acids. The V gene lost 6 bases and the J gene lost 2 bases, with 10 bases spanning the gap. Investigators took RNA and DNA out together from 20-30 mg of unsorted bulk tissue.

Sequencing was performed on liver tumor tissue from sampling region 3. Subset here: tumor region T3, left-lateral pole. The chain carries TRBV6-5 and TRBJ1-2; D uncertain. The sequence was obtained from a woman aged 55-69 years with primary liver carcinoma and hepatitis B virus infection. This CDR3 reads CASRFGQNYGYTF. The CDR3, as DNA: TGTGCCAGCAGGTTCGGGCAGAACTATGGCTACACCTTC.